This TCR beta chain derives from a study of blood T cell repertoires in COVID-19. Study in general: Acute-phase and convalescent COVID-19 samples originated in the United States, Italy and Spain.

As originally analysed: Reference gene primer amplification gave nucleated cell count estimates. Produced via immunoSEQ multiplex PCR; TCRdb's table is partial and in-frame only. That table furnishes V, J and clone size, whereas the DNA furnished D and trimming. The sample consists of hundreds of thousands of clones, around 87% of them appearing once. With 0 bases removed from V and 4 bases from J, the gap between germline ends came to 9 bases. Germline CDR1 and CDR2: SEHNR and FQNEAQ (reference sequence). CDR3 size: 14 residues. Sample: peripheral blood. The sequence came from a man between 60 and 75 years old who had recovered from COVID-19. The chain recombines TRBV7-9 with TRBJ1-2; D call uncertain. In DNA form, the CDR3 reads TGTGCCAGCAGCTTAGCGAGTTGGAGCTATGGCTACACCTTC. Translated: CASSLASWSYGYTF. Filled out from reference TRBV7-9 and TRBJ1-2, the complete variable domain reads DTGVSQNPRHKITKRGQNVTFRCDPISEHNRLYWYRQTLGQGPEFLTYFQNEAQLEKSRLLSDRFSAERPKGSFSTLEIQRTEQGDSAMYLCASSLASWSYGYTFGSGTRLTVV.